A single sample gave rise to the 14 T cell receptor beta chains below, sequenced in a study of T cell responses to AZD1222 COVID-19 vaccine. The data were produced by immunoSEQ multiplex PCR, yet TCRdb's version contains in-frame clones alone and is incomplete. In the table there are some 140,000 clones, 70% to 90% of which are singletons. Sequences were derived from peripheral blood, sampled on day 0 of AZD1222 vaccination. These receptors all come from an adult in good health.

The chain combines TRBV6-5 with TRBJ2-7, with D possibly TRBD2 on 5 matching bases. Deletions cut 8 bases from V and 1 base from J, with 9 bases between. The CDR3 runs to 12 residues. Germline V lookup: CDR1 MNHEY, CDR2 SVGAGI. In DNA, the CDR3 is TGTGCCAGCTGCGGGTTTTCCTACGAGCAGTACTTC. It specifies CASCGFSYEQYF.

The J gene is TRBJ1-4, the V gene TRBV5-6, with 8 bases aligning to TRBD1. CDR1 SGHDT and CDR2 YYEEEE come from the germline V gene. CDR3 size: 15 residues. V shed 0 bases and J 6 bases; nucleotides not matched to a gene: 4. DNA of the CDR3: TGTGCCAGCAGCTTGGCCCCGGACAGGGATGAAAAACTGTTTTTT. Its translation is CASSLAPDRDEKLFF.

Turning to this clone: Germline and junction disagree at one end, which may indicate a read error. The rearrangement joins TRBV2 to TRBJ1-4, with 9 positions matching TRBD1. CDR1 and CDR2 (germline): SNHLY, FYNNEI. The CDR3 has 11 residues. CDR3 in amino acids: CASSVGTGLIF. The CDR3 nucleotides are TGTGCCAGCAGTGTCGGGACAGGGTTGATTTTT. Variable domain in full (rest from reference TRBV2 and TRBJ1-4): EPEVTQTPSHQVTQMGQEVILRCVPISNHLYFYWYRQILGQKVEFLVSFYNNEISEKSEIFDDQFSVERPDGSNFTLKIRSTKLEDSAMYFCASSVGTGLIFGSGTQLSVL.

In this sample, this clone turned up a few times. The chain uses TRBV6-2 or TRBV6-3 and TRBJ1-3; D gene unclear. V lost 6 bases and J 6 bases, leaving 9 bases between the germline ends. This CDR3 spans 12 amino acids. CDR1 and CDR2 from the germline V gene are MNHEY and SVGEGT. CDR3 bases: TGTGCCAGCAGCCCCCCCGCAAACACCATATATTTT. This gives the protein CASSPPANTIYF.

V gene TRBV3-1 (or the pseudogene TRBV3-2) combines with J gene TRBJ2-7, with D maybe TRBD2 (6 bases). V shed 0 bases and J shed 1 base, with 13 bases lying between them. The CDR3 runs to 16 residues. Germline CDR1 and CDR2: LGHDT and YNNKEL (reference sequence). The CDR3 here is CASSQDIGRLSYEQYF. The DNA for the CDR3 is TGTGCCAGCAGCCAAGATATAGGGAGGTTATCCTACGAGCAGTACTTC.

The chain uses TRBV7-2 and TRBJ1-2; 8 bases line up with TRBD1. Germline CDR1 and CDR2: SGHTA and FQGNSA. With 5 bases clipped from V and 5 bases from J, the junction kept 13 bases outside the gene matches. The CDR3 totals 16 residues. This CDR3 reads CASSPRGPPSTYGYTF. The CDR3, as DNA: TGTGCCAGCAGCCCCAGGGGGCCCCCGTCGACTTATGGCTACACCTTC. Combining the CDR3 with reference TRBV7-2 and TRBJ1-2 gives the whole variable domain GAGVSQSPSNKVTEKGKDVELRCDPISGHTALYWYRQSLGQGLEFLIYFQGNSAPDKSGLPSDRFSAERTGGSVSTLTIQRTQQEDSAVYLCASSPRGPPSTYGYTFGSGTRLTVV.

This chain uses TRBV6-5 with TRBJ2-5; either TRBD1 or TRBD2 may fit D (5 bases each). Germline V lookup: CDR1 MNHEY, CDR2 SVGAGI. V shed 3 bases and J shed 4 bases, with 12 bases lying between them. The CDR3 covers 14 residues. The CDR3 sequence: CASSYQMGTETQYF. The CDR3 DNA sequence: TGTGCCAGCAGTTATCAAATGGGGACAGAGACCCAGTACTTC.

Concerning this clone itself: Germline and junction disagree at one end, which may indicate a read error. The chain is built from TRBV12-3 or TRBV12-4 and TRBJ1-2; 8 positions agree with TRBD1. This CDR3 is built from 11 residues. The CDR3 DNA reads TGTGCCAGCAGTTACCGGGACAGGTCTTTCTTC. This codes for CASSYRDRSFF.

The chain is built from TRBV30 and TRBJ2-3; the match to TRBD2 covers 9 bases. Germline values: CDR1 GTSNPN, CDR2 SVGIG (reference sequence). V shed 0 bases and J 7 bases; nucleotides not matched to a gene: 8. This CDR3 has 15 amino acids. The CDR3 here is CAWSVGGRAGNTQYF. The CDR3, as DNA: TGTGCCTGGAGTGTAGGCGGGAGGGCCGGGAATACGCAGTATTTT.

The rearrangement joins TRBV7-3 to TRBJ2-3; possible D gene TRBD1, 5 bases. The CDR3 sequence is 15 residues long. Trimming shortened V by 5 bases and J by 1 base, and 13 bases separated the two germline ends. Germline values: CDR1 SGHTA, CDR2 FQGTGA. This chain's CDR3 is CASSPTARGTDTQYF. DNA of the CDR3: TGTGCCAGCAGCCCGACAGCGCGAGGCACAGATACGCAGTATTTT.

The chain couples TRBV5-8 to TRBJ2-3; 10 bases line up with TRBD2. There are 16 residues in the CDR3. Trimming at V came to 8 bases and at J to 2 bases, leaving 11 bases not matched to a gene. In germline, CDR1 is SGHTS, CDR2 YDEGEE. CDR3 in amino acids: CASYLGLAGDTDTQYF. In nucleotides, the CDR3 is TGTGCCAGTTACTTGGGCCTAGCGGGGGACACAGATACGCAGTATTTT.

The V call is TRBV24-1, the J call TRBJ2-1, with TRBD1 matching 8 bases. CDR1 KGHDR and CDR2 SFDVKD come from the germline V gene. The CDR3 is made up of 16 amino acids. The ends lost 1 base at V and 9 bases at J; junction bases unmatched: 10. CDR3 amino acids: CATSDFQGASLGEQFF. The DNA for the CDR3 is TGTGCCACCAGTGATTTTCAGGGGGCCAGTTTGGGTGAGCAGTTCTTC.

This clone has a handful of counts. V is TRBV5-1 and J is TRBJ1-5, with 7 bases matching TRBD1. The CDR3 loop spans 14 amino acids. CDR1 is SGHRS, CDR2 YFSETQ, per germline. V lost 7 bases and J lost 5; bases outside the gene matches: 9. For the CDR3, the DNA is TGCGCCAGCCTGTCCCCAGGGGGTCATCAGCCCCAGCATTTT. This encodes CASLSPGGHQPQHF.

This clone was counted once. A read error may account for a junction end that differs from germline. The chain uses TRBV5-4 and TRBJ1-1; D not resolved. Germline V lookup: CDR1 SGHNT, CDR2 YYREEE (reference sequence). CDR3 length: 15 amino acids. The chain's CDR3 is CASSLESPGSRFHKF. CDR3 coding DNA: TGTGCCAGCAGCTTGGAGTCCCCAGGTAGTCGGTTTCACAAGTTT.